This entry describes one T cell receptor (beta chain). Primers: 60 Vbeta forward and 13 Jbeta reverse. The method was immunoSEQ multiplex PCR; TCRdb's version includes in-frame clones alone and lacks a portion of them. The sample consists of around 170,000 clones, more than 60% of them appearing once. This sample was included in a study of cytomegalovirus exposure and HLA in healthy donors. The clonotype comes from a woman between 50 and 59 years old in good health and CMV-seropositive. Material for sequencing was PBMCs.

CDR3 in amino acids: CASSPPRDPGELFF. The CDR3 DNA reads TGTGCCAGCAGCCCGCCCAGGGATCCCGGGGAGCTGTTTTTT. The gene calls are TRBV7-6 and TRBJ2-2, with D maybe TRBD1 (5 bases). CDR3 size: 14 residues. CDR1 SGHVS and CDR2 FNYEAQ come from the germline V gene. The ends were cut back, 5 bases at V and 6 bases at J, with 13 bases in the middle.